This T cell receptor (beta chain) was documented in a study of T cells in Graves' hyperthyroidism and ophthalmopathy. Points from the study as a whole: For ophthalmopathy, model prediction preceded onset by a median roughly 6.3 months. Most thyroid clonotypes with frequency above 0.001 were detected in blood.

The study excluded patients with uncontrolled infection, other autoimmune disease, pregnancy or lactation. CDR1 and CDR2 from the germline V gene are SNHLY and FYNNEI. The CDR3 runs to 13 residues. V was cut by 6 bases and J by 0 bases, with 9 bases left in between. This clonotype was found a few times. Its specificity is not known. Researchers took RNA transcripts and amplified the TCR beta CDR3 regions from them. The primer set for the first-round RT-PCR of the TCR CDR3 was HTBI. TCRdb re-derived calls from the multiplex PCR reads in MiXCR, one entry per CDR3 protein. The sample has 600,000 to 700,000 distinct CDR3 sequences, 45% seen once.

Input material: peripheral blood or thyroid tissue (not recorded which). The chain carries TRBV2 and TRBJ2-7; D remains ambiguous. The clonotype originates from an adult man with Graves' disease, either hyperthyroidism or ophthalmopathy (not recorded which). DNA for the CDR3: TGTGCCAGCAGCCAAGGAGTCTCCTACGAGCAGTACTTC. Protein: CASSQGVSYEQYF.